This T cell receptor (beta chain) was obtained from a study of beta chain features in type 1 diabetes. The isolated RNA, all of it, was reverse transcribed, so expressed TCRB transcripts were what got sequenced. Method: immunoSEQ multiplex PCR; TCRdb's copy keeps in-frame clones and lacks some. The sample records some 270,000 clones, approximately 8.1% being singletons. This clone has more than one count but fewer than ten. The CDR3 covers 13 residues. V lost 5 bases and J lost 8; bases outside the gene matches: 8. CDR1 is MNHNY and CDR2 is SVGAGI in the germline V gene (reference sequence). Input material: central memory CD4+ T cells from blood. The V call is TRBV6-6, the J call TRBJ1-2; 7 bases map to TRBD1. This receptor was identified in a woman younger than 35 in good health. CDR3 sequence (DNA): TGTGCCAGCAGTCCCTATACAGGGGAAGGCTACACCTTC. Residues: CASSPYTGEGYTF.